The clone carrying this T cell receptor beta chain appeared many times. Its antigen is still unknown. Graves' hyperthyroidism was deemed stable absent ophthalmopathy progression within 18 months. Hyperthyroidism in the patients, aged 18 to 65, was newly diagnosed and under 2 months in duration. This entry belongs to a study of T cells in Graves' hyperthyroidism and ophthalmopathy. Whole-study findings and limits: The model made its ophthalmopathy prediction, and onset followed a median approximately 6 months later.

Amplified regions were TCR beta CDR3 sequences from RNA transcripts. Primed by the HTBI set, a first-round RT-PCR was run on the TCR CDR3. A single record per CDR3 protein comes from TCRdb applying MiXCR to the multiplex PCR reads. The repertoire holds fewer than 750,000 distinct CDR3 sequences, with about 45% as singletons. Germline CDR1 is SGHDT and CDR2 is YYEEEE. V lost 4 bases and J lost 1, with 8 bases in between. This CDR3 is 13 amino acids long. This sequence originates from a woman younger than 35 with Graves' hyperthyroidism. V and J are TRBV5-6 and TRBJ2-5, with D perhaps TRBD1 (6 bases). Sequencing input: peripheral blood or thyroid tissue (not recorded which). The CDR3 DNA reads TGTGCCAGCAGCCCGGACAGCCAAGAGACCCAGTACTTC. Amino acid sequence: CASSPDSQETQYF.